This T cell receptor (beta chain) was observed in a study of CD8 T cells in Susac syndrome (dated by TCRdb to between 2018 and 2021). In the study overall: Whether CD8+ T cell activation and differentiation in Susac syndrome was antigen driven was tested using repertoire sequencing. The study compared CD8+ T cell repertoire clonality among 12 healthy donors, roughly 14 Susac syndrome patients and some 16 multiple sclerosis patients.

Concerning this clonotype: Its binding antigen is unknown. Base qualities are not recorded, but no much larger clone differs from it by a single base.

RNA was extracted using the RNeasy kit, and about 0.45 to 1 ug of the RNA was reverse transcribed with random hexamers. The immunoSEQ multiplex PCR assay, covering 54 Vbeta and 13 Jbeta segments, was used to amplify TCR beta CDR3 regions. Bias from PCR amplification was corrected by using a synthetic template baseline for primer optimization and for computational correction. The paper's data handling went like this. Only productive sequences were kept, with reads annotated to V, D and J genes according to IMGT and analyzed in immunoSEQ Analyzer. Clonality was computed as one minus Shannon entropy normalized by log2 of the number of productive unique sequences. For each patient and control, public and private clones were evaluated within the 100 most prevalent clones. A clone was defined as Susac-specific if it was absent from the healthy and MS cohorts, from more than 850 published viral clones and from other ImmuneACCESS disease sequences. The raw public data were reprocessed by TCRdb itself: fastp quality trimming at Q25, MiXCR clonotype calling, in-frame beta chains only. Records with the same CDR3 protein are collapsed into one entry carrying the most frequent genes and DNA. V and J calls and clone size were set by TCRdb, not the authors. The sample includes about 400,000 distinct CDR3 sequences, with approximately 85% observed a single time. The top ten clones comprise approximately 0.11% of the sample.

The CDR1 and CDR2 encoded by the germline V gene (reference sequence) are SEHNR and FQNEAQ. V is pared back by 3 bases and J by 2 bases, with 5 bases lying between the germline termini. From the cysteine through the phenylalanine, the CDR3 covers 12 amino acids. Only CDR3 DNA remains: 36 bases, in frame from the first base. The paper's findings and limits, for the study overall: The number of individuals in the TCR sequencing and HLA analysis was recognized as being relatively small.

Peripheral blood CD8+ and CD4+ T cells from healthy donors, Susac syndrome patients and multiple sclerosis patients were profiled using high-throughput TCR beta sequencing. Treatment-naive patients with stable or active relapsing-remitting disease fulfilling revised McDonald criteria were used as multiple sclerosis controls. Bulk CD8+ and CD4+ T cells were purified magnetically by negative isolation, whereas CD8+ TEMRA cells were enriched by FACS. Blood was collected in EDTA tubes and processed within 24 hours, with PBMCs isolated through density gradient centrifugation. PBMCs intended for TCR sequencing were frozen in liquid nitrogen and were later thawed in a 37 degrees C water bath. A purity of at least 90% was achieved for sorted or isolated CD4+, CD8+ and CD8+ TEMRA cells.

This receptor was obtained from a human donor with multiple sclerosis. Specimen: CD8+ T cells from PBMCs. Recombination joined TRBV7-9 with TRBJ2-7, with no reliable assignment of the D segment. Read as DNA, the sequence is TGTGCCAGCAGCTTGCATACCTACGAGCAGTACTTC. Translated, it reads CASSLHTYEQYF.